Shown below are 22 T cell receptor beta chains from a single sample sequenced in a study of CD8+ T cells in alopecia areata. Following extraction, RNA underwent reverse transcription to cDNA, which served as the sequencing template. The table came from immunoSEQ multiplex PCR; TCRdb's copy has only in-frame clones and leaves some out. There are roughly 260,000 clones in the sample, none observed a single time. A sort of pooled cutaneous lymph node cells used CD4, CD8alpha, NKG2D, NKG2ACE and other stains. Source material: CD4+ T cells sorted from a lymph node. These receptor sequences come from a C3H/HeJ mouse with alopecia areata. The mouse line has the MHC haplotype H2-k.

A few counts support this clone. Gene names and germline match the mouse. The sequenced fragment ends 4 residues before the CDR3 boundary, so the rest is inferred from the germline J gene. This rearrangement joins TRBV5 to TRBJ1-1; 7 positions agree with TRBD1. Germline V gene sequence: CDR1 LGHNA, CDR2 YNLKQL (reference sequence). V was pared by 1 base and J by 4 bases, with 6 bases of the junction left unmatched. The CDR3 loop spans 15 amino acids. CDR3 region: CASSQVGGAGTEVFF. Partial CDR3 DNA: TGTGCCAGCAGCCAAGTAGGGGGCGCTGGCACA.

This clone appeared a few times. Gene names are mouse gene names. The read terminates 4 residues before the CDR3 end, so the remaining end is supplied by the germline J gene. This specimen includes other DNA sequences encoding the same CDR3. The V gene is TRBV19, the J gene TRBJ2-3, with 12 bases identical to TRBD2. The CDR3 covers 15 residues. With V trimmed by 4 bases and J by 3 bases, 3 bases remained unmatched. Germline assignment: CDR1 FNHDT and CDR2 SITEND (reference sequence). The CDR3 protein is CASSLDWGGAETLYF. The CDR3 bases that were read are TGTGCCAGCAGTCTGGACTGGGGGGGGGCAGAA.

For this clone: Any gene name here is a mouse gene name. The missing CDR3 end, 4 residues past where the read stops, is filled in from the germline J gene. The chain recombines TRBV17 with TRBJ2-1; a weak D match, TRBD2 (7 bases). The V end was cut by 0 bases, the J end by 5 bases, with 17 bases between. CDR1 and CDR2 from the germline V gene are MNHDT and YYDKIL. This CDR3 region has 17 residues. CDR3 sequence reads: CASSRDRSRGADAEQFF. CDR3 DNA (partial): TGTGCTAGCAGTAGAGATCGAAGCCGGGGGGCGGATGCT.

This clone was found a few times. Here the gene names and germline are mouse. The CDR3 end is not reached by the read, which stops 4 residues before it; the germline J gene fills it in. This chain joins TRBV13-1 and TRBJ1-1; maybe TRBD1 (6 bases). CDR1 and CDR2 from the germline V gene are NSHNY and SYGAGN. The CDR3 spans 12 residues. The covered CDR3 bases are TGTGCCAGCAGCCTCAGGGGTACA. Translated, it gives CASSLRGT. The full CDR3 sequence reads CASSLRGTEVFF.

This clone was found many times. Mouse names are used for the genes. Read sequence stops 4 residues before the CDR3 end, and the germline J gene provides the missing end. This chain links TRBV13-3 with TRBJ1-1, with 9 bases that match TRBD1. The CDR3 loop spans 13 amino acids. V lost 5 bases to trimming and J lost 3 bases; unmatched junction nucleotides: 2. Germline assignment: CDR1 NNHDY and CDR2 SYVADS. The CDR3 spells CASRRDRDTEVFF. The CDR3 bases that were read are TGTGCCAGCAGAAGGGACAGGGACACA.

A few counts support this clone. Mouse names are used for the genes. The read falls 4 residues short of the CDR3 end, and the missing part is taken from the germline J gene. The V and J genes are TRBV13-3 and TRBJ2-1; 8 nucleotides line up with TRBD1. V was clipped by 2 bases and J by 0 bases; unmatched bases: 1. CDR3 size: 15 residues. Germline CDR1 is NNHDY and CDR2 is SYVADS. The CDR3 here is CASSETGDNYAEQFF. CDR3 DNA (partial): TGTGCCAGCAGTGAGACAGGGGATAACTATGCT.

Remarks on this clone: The gene names given are mouse names. The sequenced fragment ends 4 residues before the CDR3 boundary, so the rest is inferred from the germline J gene. The V call is TRBV14, the J call TRBJ2-5, with D perhaps matching TRBD1 (6 bases). V was cut by 5 bases and J by 0 bases, with 7 bases left in between. Germline V CDR1 and CDR2: SGHDT, FRDEAV. The CDR3 has 13 residues. CDR3 DNA, as far as it was read: TGTGCCAGCAGCACAGGGAACCAAGAC. Protein: CASSTGNQD. The whole CDR3 is CASSTGNQDTQYF. Full variable domain (remainder filled in from reference TRBV14 and TRBJ2-5): EAGVTQSPRYAVLQEGQAVSFWCDPISGHDTLYWYQQPRDQGPQLLVYFRDEAVIDNSQLPSDRFSAVRPKGTNSTLKIQSAKQGDTATYLCASSTGNQDTQYFGPGTRLLVL.

Details on this clone: Any gene name here is a mouse gene name. The CDR3 extends 4 residues past the end of the read, so its final part is completed from the germline J gene. The chain employs TRBV5 and TRBJ1-1, with D possibly TRBD1 on 6 matching bases. This CDR3 region has 16 residues. Germline CDR1 is LGHNA and CDR2 is YNLKQL (reference sequence). CDR3 in amino acids: CASSQGPGGRGTEVFF. The CDR3 DNA, read in part, is TGTGCCAGCAGCCAAGGGCCCGGGGGGCGGGGTACA.

This clone was seen only a few times. Gene names refer to mouse genes. The missing CDR3 end, 4 residues past where the read stops, is filled in from the germline J gene. The chain employs TRBV1 and TRBJ2-1; 8 nucleotides agree with TRBD2. This CDR3 is 15 amino acids long. Germline V gives CDR1 NSQYPW, CDR2 LRSPGD (reference sequence). The CDR3: CTCSGFGGGRAEQFF. CDR3 DNA (partial): TGCACCTGCAGTGGGTTTGGGGGGGGGCGAGCT.

This clone has more than one count but fewer than ten. Gene names and germline match the mouse. The read is 3 residues too short to cover the CDR3 end, so that end is filled in from the germline J gene. In the same sample, other DNA sequences code for this CDR3. This chain links TRBV13-1 with TRBJ1-6; possibly TRBD1 for D (6 bases). TRBJ1-6 has ORF status, its function being uncertain. V lost 7 bases and J 3 bases, leaving 8 bases between the germline ends. The CDR3 length is 13 residues. Germline V gene data show CDR1 as NSHNY and CDR2 as SYGAGN. CDR3 loop: CASRDIYNSPLYF. The CDR3 DNA, read in part, is TGTGCCAGCCGGGACATCTATAATTCGCCC.

This clone was counted between two and nine times. Mouse gene names and germline throughout. The CDR3 sequence: CASSPDRDYAEQFF. The DNA read from the CDR3 is TGTGCCAGCAGCCCTGACAGGGACTATGCT. The V gene is TRBV19, the J gene TRBJ2-1, with 7 bases matching TRBD1. From the germline J gene comes the end of the CDR3, since the read stops 4 residues before it. Germline loops: CDR1 FNHDT, CDR2 SITEND (reference sequence). The CDR3 length is 14 residues. V lost 5 bases and J lost 2; bases outside the gene matches: 4.

In this sample, this clone turned up a few times. Gene and germline names: mouse. Read sequence stops 4 residues before the CDR3 end, and the germline J gene provides the missing end. V usage is TRBV5 and J usage is TRBJ1-1; TRBD1 is a possible D gene (6 bases). The CDR3 loop spans 14 amino acids. Per germline, CDR1 LGHNA and CDR2 YNLKQL (reference sequence). The V gene lost 0 bases and the J gene lost 4 bases, with 9 bases spanning the gap. CDR3 amino acids: CASSQENRATEVFF. The sequenced part of the CDR3 DNA is TGTGCCAGCAGCCAAGAGAACAGGGCCACA.

This clone was found a few times. Gene names refer to mouse genes. Read data end 4 residues before the CDR3 end; the end is taken from the germline J gene. At the DNA level, this CDR3 is encoded by other sequences in the same sample as well. The chain employs TRBV14 and TRBJ1-1; D not resolved. Germline CDR1 is SGHDT and CDR2 is FRDEAV. The CDR3 loop spans 14 amino acids. V was shortened by 2 bases and J by 0 bases, with 8 bases between the two germline ends. The CDR3 region is CASSLGTANTEVFF. The CDR3 DNA, read in part, is TGTGCCAGCAGTTTAGGCACTGCAAACACA.

This clone was picked up a small number of times. Gene labels here are mouse ones. The read finishes 4 residues shy of the CDR3 end, and the germline J gene is used to complete it. The chain employs TRBV2 and TRBJ1-2; TRBD1 agrees at 10 bases. This CDR3 region has 15 residues. The junction had 2 bases not matched to a gene; V was cut back by 1 base and J by 3 bases. Looked up from germline, CDR1 is LGHNA and CDR2 is YSYQKL. The sequenced part of the CDR3 DNA is TGTGCCAGCAGCCAAGCCGGGACAGGGGACTCC. Encoded protein: CASSQAGTGDS. Given in full, the CDR3 is CASSQAGTGDSDYTF.

This clone was observed a few times. Gene names follow the mouse nomenclature. Read sequence stops 4 residues before the CDR3 end, and the germline J gene provides the missing end. The rearrangement joins TRBV13-1 to TRBJ2-2; TRBD2 matches at 8 bases. The CDR3 runs 15 residues. Germline-derived CDR1 and CDR2 are NSHNY and SYGAGN. With 3 bases clipped from V and 0 bases from J, the junction kept 1 base outside the gene matches. This CDR3 reads CASSGDWSNTGQLYF. The CDR3 bases that were read are TGTGCCAGCAGTGGGGACTGGTCAAACACCGGG.

The sample holds a few counts of this clone. Gene names follow the mouse nomenclature. Incomplete CDR3 DNA: TGTGCCAGCAGCCAAGATACAGGGGATAATTCGCCC. Protein product: CASSQDTGDNSP. The entire CDR3 is CASSQDTGDNSPLYF. This rearrangement joins TRBV5 to TRBJ1-6, with 7 nucleotides matching TRBD1. The read halts 3 residues ahead of the CDR3 end, with the missing end drawn from the germline J gene. TRBJ1-6 is annotated as an ORF whose role is uncertain. V trimming: 0 bases; J trimming: 5 bases; junction bases outside the gene matches: 1. The CDR3 has 15 residues. From germline, CDR1 is LGHNA and CDR2 YNLKQL (reference sequence).

This clone was picked up a small number of times. Gene names and germline match the mouse. The observed sequence ends 4 residues before the CDR3 terminus, with the missing tail filled in from the germline J gene. The sample holds other DNA sequences that translate to the same CDR3. The chain has TRBV31 and TRBJ2-7; tentatively, D is TRBD2 (7 bases). The CDR3 runs 14 residues. Trimming pared 0 bases from V and 0 bases from J, leaving 9 bases between. The germline CDR1 and CDR2 sequences are GKSSPN and SITVG. The CDR3 here is CAWSLGGPSYEQYF. The CDR3 DNA, read in part, is TGTGCCTGGAGTCTAGGGGGGCCCTCCTAT.

A remark on this clone: Mouse gene names and germline throughout. The CDR3 DNA, read in part, is TGTGCCAGCAGTGCCGGGACTGGGGGAGGGGGTTATGCT. Translation: CASSAGTGGGGYA. The whole CDR3 sequence is CASSAGTGGGGYAEQFF. This sequence joins TRBV13-1 and TRBJ2-1; 11 bases map to TRBD2. The read is 4 residues too short to cover the CDR3 end, so that end is filled in from the germline J gene. CDR3 size: 17 residues. In germline, CDR1 is NSHNY, CDR2 SYGAGN. V shed 3 bases and J 4 bases; nucleotides not matched to a gene: 9.

This clone has just a few counts. Mouse gene names apply. The observed sequence ends 4 residues before the CDR3 terminus, with the missing tail filled in from the germline J gene. The chain has TRBV13-2 and TRBJ2-7; the match to TRBD2 covers 9 bases. The CDR3 is made up of 13 amino acids. Germline lookup yields CDR1 NNHNN and CDR2 SYGAGS (reference sequence). This CDR3 reads CASGARTGDEQYF. The DNA read from the CDR3 is TGTGCCAGCGGTGCCCGGACTGGGGAT.

This clone came up a few times. Gene and germline names: mouse. The CDR3 end falls 4 residues outside the read, so it is completed with the germline J gene. This rearrangement joins TRBV1 to TRBJ1-1, with TRBD1 as a possible D gene (6 bases). Germline CDR1 NSQYPW, CDR2 LRSPGD (reference sequence). CDR3 length: 14 residues. The part of the CDR3 DNA that was read is TGCACCTGCAGTGCAGGTGGGGGGGCGCGA. Translated, it gives CTCSAGGGAR. The whole CDR3 protein is CTCSAGGGAREVFF.

Concerning this clone itself: Germline and genes: mouse. The read halts 4 residues ahead of the CDR3 end, with the missing end drawn from the germline J gene. The gene calls are TRBV13-1 and TRBJ2-2; D is possibly TRBD1 (5 bases). The CDR3 sequence is 16 residues long. Germline-derived CDR1 and CDR2 are NSHNY and SYGAGN. V lost 1 base, J lost 0 bases, and 10 bases lay in between. CDR3 DNA, as far as it was read: TGTGCCAGCAGTGATCCTCGACAGTCAAACACCGGG. It translates to CASSDPRQSNTG. The entire CDR3 sequence reads CASSDPRQSNTGQLYF.

This clone was counted between two and nine times. Gene and germline names: mouse. The read halts 4 residues ahead of the CDR3 end, with the missing end drawn from the germline J gene. The chain carries TRBV31 and TRBJ1-1; 7 nucleotides agree with TRBD1. CDR1 is GKSSPN, CDR2 SITVG, per germline. The CDR3 runs 12 residues. The sequenced part of the CDR3 DNA is TGTGCCTGGAGGCATGACAGGGAA. Translation gives CAWRHDRE. The whole CDR3 protein reads CAWRHDREEVFF.